Listed below are T cell receptor beta chains from one sample, sequenced in a study of beta chain features in type 1 diabetes. Assay: immunoSEQ multiplex PCR; the TCRdb copy retains only in-frame clones and omits some. The data contain a few hundred thousand clones, approximately 14% of them seen just once; the ten biggest clones take up roughly 0.02%. What was sequenced was naive CD4+ T cells from blood. The receptor source for this set is a man aged 25 to 45 with type 1 diabetes. Both conserved end residues are part of each CDR3. Each record gives: CDR3 DNA, CDR3 protein, V gene, clone size, D gene, J gene. D genes are given only for firm matches. Clone size appears in some rows only: once, few, many, or a class for an expanded clone.

DNA: TGTGCCAGCTCACCCGCCCGGACAGCCTACGAGCAGTACTTC
CDR3: CASSPARTAYEQYF
V: TRBV18
size: .
D: .
J: TRBJ2-7

DNA: TGTGCCAGTAGTCAGGCCAGGAACACCGGGGAGCTGTTTTTT
CDR3: CASSQARNTGELFF
V: TRBV19
size: few
D: .
J: TRBJ2-2

DNA: TGTGCCAGCATTGGCAGGCTAAGCACAGATACGCAGTATTTT
CDR3: CASIGRLSTDTQYF
V: TRBV6-1
size: few
D: .
J: TRBJ2-3

DNA: TGTGCCAGTGCCGGGACAGCGCTGGGTGACGGGGAGCTGTTTTTT
CDR3: CASAGTALGDGELFF
V: TRBV19
size: .
D: TRBD1
J: TRBJ2-2

DNA: TGTGCCACTCGGACAGGGCTCGGCTACACCTTC
CDR3: CATRTGLGYTF
V: TRBV6-4
size: few
D: TRBD1
J: TRBJ1-2

DNA: TGTGCCAGCAGCTTAGGTACAGGGGGAGGGTACCAAGAGACCCAGTACTTC
CDR3: CASSLGTGGGYQETQYF
V: TRBV11-2
size: .
D: .
J: TRBJ2-5

DNA: TGTGCCTGGAGATATGAGGGGGCGGGCACTGAAGCTTTCTTT
CDR3: CAWRYEGAGTEAFF
V: TRBV30
size: few
D: TRBD1
J: TRBJ1-1

DNA: TGTGCCACCAGCGGGTTTACAGGGGCTGAGGATAATGAGCAGTTCTTC
CDR3: CATSGFTGAEDNEQFF
V: TRBV15
size: few
D: TRBD1
J: TRBJ2-1

DNA: TGTGCCAGCTCACCCGGACAGGGGGCCGGGGATACGCAGTATTTT
CDR3: CASSPGQGAGDTQYF
V: TRBV18
size: few
D: TRBD1
J: TRBJ2-3

DNA: TGTGCCAGCAGCTTACATCCCGGCGGAAATAATTCATCCCTCCACTTT
CDR3: CASSLHPGGNNSSLHF
V: TRBV7-9
size: .
D: .
J: TRBJ1-6

DNA: TGTGCCAGTAGTATGGGACTCAACACCGGGGAGCTGTTTTTT
CDR3: CASSMGLNTGELFF
V: TRBV19
size: few
D: .
J: TRBJ2-2

DNA: TGTGCTAGTGGTCAACAGGGGTGGTACACCGGGGAGCTGTTTTTT
CDR3: CASGQQGWYTGELFF
V: TRBV12-5
size: few
D: TRBD1
J: TRBJ2-2

DNA: TGTGCCAGCAGTGAAGGGAGGGTGAACACCGGGGAGCTGTTTTTT
CDR3: CASSEGRVNTGELFF
V: TRBV2
size: few
D: .
J: TRBJ2-2

DNA: TGCGCCAGCAGCTTACAGGGCTCCGAGGAGGACGAGCAGTACTTC
CDR3: CASSLQGSEEDEQYF
V: TRBV5-1
size: few
D: .
J: TRBJ2-7

DNA: TGTGCCAGCAGCTTAGTCCCAGGGGTTAACGAAGCTTTCTTT
CDR3: CASSLVPGVNEAFF
V: TRBV7-2
size: few
D: .
J: TRBJ1-1

DNA: TGTGCCAGCAGCTTAGTAAGAGGGGGCGAGCAGTACTTC
CDR3: CASSLVRGGEQYF
V: TRBV7-2
size: few
D: .
J: TRBJ2-7

DNA: TGTGCCAGCAGTTATGACGGCCGCTTTGAGGGCGAGACCCAGTACTTC
CDR3: CASSYDGRFEGETQYF
V: TRBV6-6
size: .
D: .
J: TRBJ2-5

DNA: TGTGCCAGCAGCTCGGACTTGGGGGGGTTGAATACGCAGTATTTT
CDR3: CASSSDLGGLNTQYF
V: TRBV9
size: few
D: TRBD2
J: TRBJ2-3

DNA: TGTGCCTGGAGCGGTCAGCAGGGGGCTGGGAAGCATTTT
CDR3: CAWSGQQGAGKHF
V: TRBV30
size: .
D: TRBD1
J: TRBJ1-5

DNA: TGTGCCAGCAGCCGAGACCCGGGGGAATACGAGCAGTACTTC
CDR3: CASSRDPGEYEQYF
V: TRBV7-9
size: .
D: .
J: TRBJ2-7

DNA: TGCAGCGTTGCCCGGGACAGGGACGAGCAGTACTTC
CDR3: CSVARDRDEQYF
V: TRBV29-1
size: few
D: TRBD1
J: TRBJ2-7

DNA: TGTGCCCTCCCTAGCGGAGACACAGATACGCAGTATTTT
CDR3: CALPSGDTDTQYF
V: TRBV30
size: .
D: TRBD2
J: TRBJ2-3

DNA: TGTGCCAGCAGCTCCCTTGGACAGGGAGGCTCTGGCTACACCTTC
CDR3: CASSSLGQGGSGYTF
V: TRBV5-6
size: .
D: TRBD1
J: TRBJ1-2

DNA: TGTGCCAGCAGCTTAAAGGACAGGGGGCCGCACGAGCAGTACTTC
CDR3: CASSLKDRGPHEQYF
V: TRBV13
size: .
D: TRBD1
J: TRBJ2-7

DNA: TGTGCCAGCAGCCCTCAGGGTCACTACGAGCAGTACTTC
CDR3: CASSPQGHYEQYF
V: TRBV11-2
size: few
D: .
J: TRBJ2-7

DNA: TGCGCCAGCAGCCCGGGACAGGGAGGCCACGAGCAGTACTTC
CDR3: CASSPGQGGHEQYF
V: TRBV5-1
size: .
D: TRBD1
J: TRBJ2-7

DNA: TGTGCCTGGAGTGTACGGGCAGGGCACTCTGGAAACACCATATATTTT
CDR3: CAWSVRAGHSGNTIYF
V: TRBV30
size: .
D: .
J: TRBJ1-3

DNA: TGTGCCAGCAGCTTCCGGGACACCTCGAGCTCCTACGAGCAGTACTTC
CDR3: CASSFRDTSSSYEQYF
V: TRBV11-2
size: few
D: .
J: TRBJ2-7

DNA: TGTGCCAGCAGCTTAGGCTTAGACAGCTACGAGCAGTACTTC
CDR3: CASSLGLDSYEQYF
V: TRBV7-9
size: .
D: .
J: TRBJ2-7

DNA: TGTGCCAGCAGCTTAGGAGGCACTTCGGGACAGGGGGCGGGAAGCAATCAGCCCCAGCATTTT
CDR3: CASSLGGTSGQGAGSNQPQHF
V: TRBV13
size: .
D: TRBD1
J: TRBJ1-5

DNA: TGTGCTAGCAGCATACCCAACGGCGAGCAGTACTTC
CDR3: CASSIPNGEQYF
V: TRBV7-7
size: .
D: .
J: TRBJ2-7

DNA: TGCGCCAGCAGCCCCGGCCCGCAGGGGATAAACTCCTACGAGCAGTACTTC
CDR3: CASSPGPQGINSYEQYF
V: TRBV5-1
size: .
D: .
J: TRBJ2-7

DNA: TGTGCCTGGAGAGGGACAGGCACAGATACGCAGTATTTT
CDR3: CAWRGTGTDTQYF
V: TRBV30
size: .
D: TRBD1
J: TRBJ2-3

DNA: TGCGCCAGCAGCTTCGGACAAAGCACAGATACGCAGTATTTT
CDR3: CASSFGQSTDTQYF
V: TRBV5-1
size: .
D: .
J: TRBJ2-3

DNA: TGCAGCGGAACAGCGGGGAACACTGAAGCTTTCTTT
CDR3: CSGTAGNTEAFF
V: TRBV29-1
size: few
D: .
J: TRBJ1-1

DNA: TGTGCCTGGAGTAAAGCGGGAGGATGGGCAGGGGAGCAGTACTTC
CDR3: CAWSKAGGWAGEQYF
V: TRBV30
size: few
D: TRBD2
J: TRBJ2-7

DNA: TGCAGCGCCCAACTAGCGGGGGCCAACAATGAGCAGTTCTTC
CDR3: CSAQLAGANNEQFF
V: TRBV29-1
size: .
D: TRBD2
J: TRBJ2-1

DNA: TGTGCCAGCAGCTTAGGGGGACAGGGGGACAATCAGCCCCAGCATTTT
CDR3: CASSLGGQGDNQPQHF
V: TRBV7-9
size: .
D: TRBD1
J: TRBJ1-5

DNA: TGTGCCAGCAGCGCCCGCGGACAGGGGGCGGGAAAACTGTTTTTT
CDR3: CASSARGQGAGKLFF
V: TRBV7-9
size: .
D: TRBD1
J: TRBJ1-4

DNA: TGTGCCAGCAGCTCCACGGGACAGATCACTGAAGCTTTCTTT
CDR3: CASSSTGQITEAFF
V: TRBV6-5
size: few
D: TRBD1
J: TRBJ1-1

DNA: TGTGCTAGTGCCGAGGACAGAGCCTACGAGCAGTACTTC
CDR3: CASAEDRAYEQYF
V: TRBV12-5
size: few
D: .
J: TRBJ2-7

DNA: TGCGCCAGCAGCTTGACCGTAGCGACGATAGAGCAGTTCTTC
CDR3: CASSLTVATIEQFF
V: TRBV5-1
size: .
D: .
J: TRBJ2-1

DNA: TGTGCCAGCAGACCGACAGGGATCCTTGTCTATGGCTACACCTTC
CDR3: CASRPTGILVYGYTF
V: TRBV6-5
size: few
D: TRBD1
J: TRBJ1-2

DNA: TGCGCCAGCAGCCCGAAACCCGGGACAGGGGTTCTCTCCTACGAGCAGTACTTC
CDR3: CASSPKPGTGVLSYEQYF
V: TRBV5-1
size: .
D: TRBD1
J: TRBJ2-7

DNA: TGCGCCAGCAGCTTGGAGTCCACACCCTGGCAGTTCTTC
CDR3: CASSLESTPWQFF
V: TRBV5-1
size: .
D: .
J: TRBJ2-1

DNA: TGTGCCTGGCGCAACTCACGGTCCGGCGAGCAGTACTTC
CDR3: CAWRNSRSGEQYF
V: TRBV30
size: .
D: .
J: TRBJ2-7

DNA: TGCGCCAGCAGACCACAGGGTACCTCTGGAAACACCATATATTTT
CDR3: CASRPQGTSGNTIYF
V: TRBV5-1
size: .
D: .
J: TRBJ1-3

DNA: TGTGCCAGCAGCTTGGCCGGCGAGCAGTACTTC
CDR3: CASSLAGEQYF
V: TRBV5-6
size: .
D: .
J: TRBJ2-7

DNA: TGCGCCAGCAGCCGACCCCGGGGGGGACAAGAGACCCAGTACTTC
CDR3: CASSRPRGGQETQYF
V: TRBV5-1
size: few
D: TRBD2
J: TRBJ2-5

DNA: TGTGCCTGGAGTAAACCAGGGGGGACGCAGTATTTT
CDR3: CAWSKPGGTQYF
V: TRBV30
size: few
D: .
J: TRBJ2-3

DNA: TGTGCCAGCAGTTACCTGGGAGCGGGACCAGATACGCAGTATTTT
CDR3: CASSYLGAGPDTQYF
V: TRBV6-5
size: few
D: TRBD2
J: TRBJ2-3

DNA: TGTGCCATCAGTGGACAGGCCTACGAGCAGTACTTC
CDR3: CAISGQAYEQYF
V: TRBV10-3
size: .
D: .
J: TRBJ2-7

DNA: TGCGCCAGCAGCCTTCAGGGTCTTGAGCAGTTCTTC
CDR3: CASSLQGLEQFF
V: TRBV5-1
size: once
D: .
J: TRBJ2-1

DNA: TGTGCCAGCAGCGTAGCGGGAGCACTGCCGTCGGGCGGGGAGCTGTTTTTT
CDR3: CASSVAGALPSGGELFF
V: TRBV9
size: few
D: .
J: TRBJ2-2

DNA: TGTGCCAGCTCACGGGGGACAGGGTACGAATTCGGCACTGAAGCTTTCTTT
CDR3: CASSRGTGYEFGTEAFF
V: TRBV18
size: .
D: TRBD1
J: TRBJ1-1